The T cell receptor beta chain under discussion was sequenced for a study of T cell repertoires in cytomegalovirus infection. This clonotype was recorded many times. Its matching antigen is unknown. TCRdb reprocessed the reads via MiXCR and lists one record per CDR3 protein. Seen here are 110,000 to 150,000 distinct CDR3 sequences, around 32% observed once, and the top ten hold roughly half. From germline, CDR1 is MDHEN and CDR2 SYDVKM. Trimming stripped 6 bases from V and 4 bases from J, with 18 bases between. The CDR3 sequence is 15 residues long. This clonotype was obtained from a human donor in good health (CMV status not recorded). Some clones in this sample may be carry-over from other donors' samples. Sequencing used CD8+ T cells from cultured PBMCs, obtained from culture after CMV antigen stimulation. This chain joins TRBV28 and TRBJ2-5; D is possibly TRBD2 (6 bases). The CDR3: CASSRGLLVRETQYF. The CDR3 DNA reads TGTGCCAGCAGCCGAGGACTACTGGTGAGAGAGACCCAGTACTTC.